This T cell receptor beta chain was captured in a study of chemoradiotherapy in HPV16-positive cancers. Findings of the study overall: Only two HPV16-positive patients supplied the functional HPV-specificity definition.

TCRdb's copy holds only in-frame clones and misses some; the assay was immunoSEQ multiplex PCR. In the table there are around 12,000 clones, roughly 80% of which are singletons. The V gene's germline CDR1 is SQVTM and CDR2 ANQGSEA. V was shortened by 6 bases and J by 2 bases, with 7 bases between the two germline ends. The CDR3 is made up of 11 amino acids. Comments on this clone: What it binds is not known.

The clonotype was recovered from a human donor with HPV-associated anogenital cancer. V usage is TRBV29-1 and J usage is TRBJ1-1; D unclear. Sampling was carried out from a patient who underwent chemoradiotherapy. CDR3 sequence reads: CSVRGNTEAFF. The CDR3 DNA sequence: TGCAGCGTACGCGGTAACACTGAAGCTTTCTTT.